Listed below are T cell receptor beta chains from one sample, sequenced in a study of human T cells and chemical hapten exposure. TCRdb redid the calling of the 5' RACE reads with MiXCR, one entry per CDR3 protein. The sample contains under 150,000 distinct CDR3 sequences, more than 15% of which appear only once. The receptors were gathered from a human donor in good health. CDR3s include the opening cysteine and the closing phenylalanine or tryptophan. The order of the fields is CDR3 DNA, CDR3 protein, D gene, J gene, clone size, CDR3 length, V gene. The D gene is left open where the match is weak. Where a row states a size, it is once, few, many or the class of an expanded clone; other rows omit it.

DNA: TGTGCCAGCAGTTTTGGCCAGGCGGGATACAATGAGCAGTTCTTC
CDR3: CASSFGQAGYNEQFF
D: NA
J: TRBJ2-1
size: NA
length: 15
V: TRBV28

DNA: TGTGCCAGCAGCGTATCGGGCAGCCCCTATAATTCACCCCTCCACTTT
CDR3: CASSVSGSPYNSPLHF
D: NA
J: TRBJ1-6
size: few
length: 16
V: TRBV9

DNA: TGTGCCAGCAGTGAGGATCAGGGCGCTCAGCCCCAGCATTTT
CDR3: CASSEDQGAQPQHF
D: NA
J: TRBJ1-5
size: NA
length: 14
V: TRBV5-6

DNA: TGTGCCAGCGCTAGGGGCAGCTTCTACGAGCAGTACTTC
CDR3: CASARGSFYEQYF
D: NA
J: TRBJ2-7
size: few
length: 13
V: TRBV12-3/TRBV12-4

DNA: TGTGCTAGTGGTTCCGGCGCGCTCGGGGAGCTGTTTTTT
CDR3: CASGSGALGELFF
D: NA
J: TRBJ2-2
size: NA
length: 13
V: TRBV12-5

DNA: TGTGCCAGCAGTCTCAACAGGGCTTTGAACACTGAAGCTTTCTTT
CDR3: CASSLNRALNTEAFF
D: NA
J: TRBJ1-1
size: few
length: 15
V: TRBV12-3/TRBV12-4

DNA: TGTGCCAGCAGCAACACGAGGGACGGGGGCTTTAACTATGGCTACACCTTC
CDR3: CASSNTRDGGFNYGYTF
D: NA
J: TRBJ1-2
size: NA
length: 17
V: TRBV7-8

DNA: TGTGCCAGCAGCCAATCTAGCGGGATAAACTACGAGCAGTACTTC
CDR3: CASSQSSGINYEQYF
D: TRBD2
J: TRBJ2-7
size: NA
length: 15
V: TRBV4-2

DNA: TGCAGCGTTGAATGGGCGGGCCACCCCGATGGCTACACCTTC
CDR3: CSVEWAGHPDGYTF
D: NA
J: TRBJ1-2
size: NA
length: 14
V: TRBV29-1

DNA: TGTGCCAGCAGCGTAGATGTGGGACTAGGAGGAGATACGCAGTATTTT
CDR3: CASSVDVGLGGDTQYF
D: TRBD2
J: TRBJ2-3
size: few
length: 16
V: TRBV9

DNA: TGCGCCAGCAGTCATTCTCCCCGTTGGGCTGGTACCGGGGAGCTGTTTTTT
CDR3: CASSHSPRWAGTGELFF
D: NA
J: TRBJ2-2
size: NA
length: 17
V: TRBV23-1

DNA: TGTGCCAGCAGCAAAGTGGGCAGGGGTGTTTATAGCAATCAGCCCCAGCATTTT
CDR3: CASSKVGRGVYSNQPQHF
D: NA
J: TRBJ1-5
size: NA
length: 18
V: TRBV21-1

DNA: TGTGCCAGCAGTTACTCATGGTTGGGGAATGAAAAACTGTTTTTT
CDR3: CASSYSWLGNEKLFF
D: NA
J: TRBJ1-4
size: NA
length: 15
V: TRBV6-5

DNA: TGCAGTGCTCGCGCGAGCGAGGGGGATAACAATGAGCAGTTCTTC
CDR3: CSARASEGDNNEQFF
D: NA
J: TRBJ2-1
size: NA
length: 15
V: TRBV20-1

DNA: NA
CDR3: CASSTSGSGRRYNEQFF
D: NA
J: TRBJ2-1
size: NA
length: 17
V: TRBV6-5

DNA: TGCGCCAGCAGCTTGGTTCCAGGGAGGGAGGAGACCCAGTACTTC
CDR3: CASSLVPGREETQYF
D: TRBD2
J: TRBJ2-5
size: few
length: 15
V: TRBV5-1

DNA: TGTGCCAGCGGCAGCCCCACAGATACGCAGTATTTT
CDR3: CASGSPTDTQYF
D: NA
J: TRBJ2-3
size: few
length: 12
V: TRBV25-1

DNA: TGTGCCAGCAGCCAAGGACAGGTCCTTAACACTGAAGCTTTCTTT
CDR3: CASSQGQVLNTEAFF
D: NA
J: TRBJ1-1
size: few
length: 15
V: TRBV3-1

DNA: TGTGCCAGCAGCGTAGAGGAAGGGAGGGCCTATGGCGACACCTTC
CDR3: CASSVEEGRAYGDTF
D: NA
J: TRBJ1-2
size: NA
length: 15
V: TRBV9

DNA: TGTGCCAGCAGGGTGTTCACAGATACGCAGTATTTT
CDR3: CASRVFTDTQYF
D: NA
J: TRBJ2-3
size: NA
length: 12
V: TRBV2

DNA: TGCGCCAGCAGCTTGCCTGGACAGTCTGAAGCTTTCTTT
CDR3: CASSLPGQSEAFF
D: NA
J: TRBJ1-1
size: NA
length: 13
V: TRBV5-1

DNA: TGTGCCAGCAGCTCTATACGGGGTTCTGAAGCTTTCTTT
CDR3: CASSSIRGSEAFF
D: NA
J: TRBJ1-1
size: few
length: 13
V: TRBV7-2

DNA: TGTGCCAGCAGTTTATGGCACACCGGGGAGCTGTTTTTT
CDR3: CASSLWHTGELFF
D: NA
J: TRBJ2-2
size: few
length: 13
V: TRBV28

DNA: TGTGCCAGCTCACCACAACAGGGGATAGATGAAAAACTGTTTTTT
CDR3: CASSPQQGIDEKLFF
D: TRBD1
J: TRBJ1-4
size: NA
length: 15
V: TRBV18

DNA: TGTGCCAGCAGTTCCCTGACTAGCGGGGGCCCCTACGAGCAGTACTTC
CDR3: CASSSLTSGGPYEQYF
D: TRBD2
J: TRBJ2-7
size: few
length: 16
V: TRBV6-5

DNA: TGTGCCAGCAGACCGGACAGCACATGGGAGCAGTACTTC
CDR3: CASRPDSTWEQYF
D: NA
J: TRBJ2-7
size: NA
length: 13
V: TRBV6-6

DNA: TGTGCCAGCAGTTTAACCGGACTAGCGGGGGAGGGAGATACGCAGTATTTT
CDR3: CASSLTGLAGEGDTQYF
D: TRBD2
J: TRBJ2-3
size: few
length: 17
V: TRBV27

DNA: TGTGCCAGCAGTTCCGGGGTCGCGACAGGGAATGAGCAGTTCTTC
CDR3: CASSSGVATGNEQFF
D: TRBD1
J: TRBJ2-1
size: NA
length: 15
V: TRBV6-2/TRBV6-3

DNA: TGTGCCAGCAGCTTATCGACTAGCGGGAGGTATGAGCAGTTCTTC
CDR3: CASSLSTSGRYEQFF
D: TRBD2
J: TRBJ2-1
size: NA
length: 15
V: TRBV7-2

DNA: TGTGCCAGCAGTTACCTCACAGGACCCAATCAGCCCCAGCATTTT
CDR3: CASSYLTGPNQPQHF
D: NA
J: TRBJ1-5
size: NA
length: 15
V: TRBV6-6

DNA: TGCGCCAGCAGCTTGGGCAGGGACAGCAATCAGCCCCAGCATTTT
CDR3: CASSLGRDSNQPQHF
D: NA
J: TRBJ1-5
size: few
length: 15
V: TRBV5-1

DNA: TGCGCCAGCAGCTCACGAGACAGGGGGTACGAGCAGTACTTC
CDR3: CASSSRDRGYEQYF
D: TRBD1
J: TRBJ2-7
size: few
length: 14
V: TRBV5-1

DNA: TGTGCCAGCAGTTACTCAGGGACACGGATCAGGAACACTGAAGCTTTCTTT
CDR3: CASSYSGTRIRNTEAFF
D: NA
J: TRBJ1-1
size: NA
length: 17
V: TRBV6-5

DNA: TGTGCCAGCAGTTCCTCAGGGGGCAATGAGCAGTTCTTC
CDR3: CASSSSGGNEQFF
D: TRBD1
J: TRBJ2-1
size: NA
length: 13
V: TRBV11-2

DNA: TGTGCCACCAGTCCGTGGGGCGAGGGCACCGGGGAGCTGTTTTTT
CDR3: CATSPWGEGTGELFF
D: NA
J: TRBJ2-2
size: NA
length: 15
V: TRBV15

DNA: TGCAGTGCTAGAGAGGACAGGGGCTCGAACACTGAAGCTTTCTTT
CDR3: CSAREDRGSNTEAFF
D: TRBD1
J: TRBJ1-1
size: few
length: 15
V: TRBV20-1

DNA: TGTGCCACCATGGACAGGGTGGACGAAAAACTGTTTTTT
CDR3: CATMDRVDEKLFF
D: TRBD1
J: TRBJ1-4
size: few
length: 13
V: TRBV6-5

DNA: TGTGCCAGCAGCTTACTTCTCGGGGGGAACACTGAAGCTTTCTTT
CDR3: CASSLLLGGNTEAFF
D: NA
J: TRBJ1-1
size: NA
length: 15
V: TRBV7-6

DNA: TGTGCCTGGAGTGTATCCGGGAAGGGCGGGGAGCTGTTTTTT
CDR3: CAWSVSGKGGELFF
D: NA
J: TRBJ2-2
size: few
length: 14
V: TRBV30

DNA: TGTGCCAGCAGCTCGACCGGGACAGGGGCCTACGAGCAGTACTTC
CDR3: CASSSTGTGAYEQYF
D: TRBD1
J: TRBJ2-7
size: NA
length: 15
V: TRBV7-9

DNA: TGTGCCAGCAGCCCGCCGGGCATACGTACGCAGTTCTTC
CDR3: CASSPPGIRTQFF
D: NA
J: TRBJ2-1
size: few
length: 13
V: TRBV7-2